This passage covers 20 T cell receptor beta chains from one sample sequenced in a study of CD8+CD57+ T cells in acquired aplastic anemia. Genomic DNA templated the TCR beta VDJ and CDR3 profiling. Each CDR3 protein gets one entry after TCRdb re-called the reads with MiXCR. The sample consists of 200,000 or so distinct CDR3 sequences, less than 65% of them appearing once. The material sequenced was sorted CD4+, CD8+, or CD8+CD57+ T cells (not recorded which) from PBMCs. All receptors derive from a human donor with severe aplastic anemia or a healthy control (not recorded which).

The V gene is TRBV19, the J gene TRBJ1-5; D gene ambiguous. There are 14 residues in the CDR3. V lost 5 bases to trimming and J lost 7 bases, with 15 bases between them. Germline CDR1 and CDR2: LNHDA and SQIVND (reference sequence). CDR3 nucleotide sequence: TGTGCCAGTAGTTCTCAGAGTCTGCGACAGCCCCAGCATTTT. This translates into CASSSQSLRQPQHF.

V is TRBV10-3 and J is TRBJ2-1, with D maybe TRBD2 (6 bases). The V gene lost 3 bases and the J gene lost 6 bases, with 12 bases spanning the gap. Germline values: CDR1 ENHRY, CDR2 SYGVKD. The CDR3 is 14 residues long. As DNA, the CDR3 is TGTGCCATCAGTGACCCTACTAGCCTCAATGAGCAGTTCTTC. Protein product: CAISDPTSLNEQFF.

Worth noting for this clonotype: An end of the junction does not agree with germline; a read error may underlie this. The chain recombines TRBV2 with TRBJ2-5; 13 nucleotides agree with TRBD2. Germline CDR1 is SNHLY and CDR2 is FYNNEI. The CDR3 loop spans 13 amino acids. DNA for the CDR3: TGTGCCAGCATACTAGCGGGAGGGACCGGGGAGTTCTTC. Protein product: CASILAGGTGEFF.

This clonotype was detected many times. This sequence joins TRBV2 and TRBJ1-2; D is ambiguous. Germline V gene sequence: CDR1 SNHLY, CDR2 FYNNEI. There are 13 residues in the CDR3. Trimming took 8 bases from V and 0 from J, leaving 10 bases between them. The DNA of the CDR3 is TGTGCCAGCTTCAGGTTAGCTAACTATGGCTACACCTTC. Its protein is CASFRLANYGYTF.

In its sample, this clonotype was seen a few times. The rearrangement links TRBV12-3 or TRBV12-4 to TRBJ2-7; D unresolved. V shed 6 bases and J shed 5 bases, with 14 bases lying between them. The CDR3 is made up of 13 amino acids. CDR3 residues: CASSLIQAHEQYF. CDR3 coding DNA: TGTGCCAGCAGCTTGATCCAGGCCCACGAGCAGTACTTC.

The chain uses TRBV6-5 and TRBJ1-4; TRBD1 is a possible D gene (5 bases). The CDR3 is made up of 13 amino acids. Trimming pared 2 bases from V and 8 bases from J, leaving 9 bases between. Germline CDR1 is MNHEY and CDR2 is SVGAGI. This CDR3 reads CASSYGPGEKLFF. The CDR3 DNA sequence: TGTGCCAGCAGTTACGGGCCAGGGGAAAAACTGTTTTTT.

The chain links TRBV20-1 to TRBJ2-1; D remains ambiguous. This CDR3 region has 12 residues. Trimming removed 8 bases at V and 7 bases at J, with 15 bases between. CDR1 and CDR2 from the germline V gene are DFQATT and SNEGSKA (reference sequence). This chain's CDR3 is CSPRQLGNEQFF. Here the CDR3 DNA reads TGCAGTCCCAGGCAACTGGGGAATGAGCAGTTCTTC.

This clonotype was detected a few times. The chain joins TRBV19 to TRBJ2-1; D call uncertain. Trimming took off 9 bases at V and 0 bases at J, with 15 bases between the two ends. Germline assignment: CDR1 LNHDA and CDR2 SQIVND (reference sequence). The CDR3 is 15 residues long. CDR3 in DNA: TGTGCCAGCAGTGAAGCAGGAAGCTCCTACAATGAGCAGTTCTTC. Encoded protein: CASSEAGSSYNEQFF.

This clonotype was seen a few times. The V and J genes are TRBV20-1 and TRBJ1-2; a weak D match, TRBD1 (5 bases). Between the trimmed V and J ends, which lost 4 bases and 7 bases, there was a span of 13 bases. Germline-derived CDR1 and CDR2 are DFQATT and SNEGSKA (reference sequence). The CDR3 is made up of 12 amino acids. DNA of the CDR3: TGCAGTGCTACACAGGCGGTTGGTGGCTACACCTTC. Translating gives CSATQAVGGYTF.

Of note for this clonotype: Compared with germline, one end of the junction differs, possibly owing to a read error. The V call is TRBV10-3, the J call TRBJ1-2; D perhaps matches TRBD1 (6 bases). Germline assignment: CDR1 ENHRY and CDR2 SYGVKD. This CDR3 is 16 amino acids long. The CDR3 sequence is CAISAEPGTNNYGYTF. Here the CDR3 DNA reads TGTGCCATCAGCGCCGAACCTGGGACAAATAACTACGGCTACACCTTC.

The V and J genes are TRBV2 and TRBJ2-5, with 10 bases matching TRBD2. Germline trimming cut 7 bases from V and 5 bases from J; bases unmatched to any gene: 10. The CDR3 has 15 residues. Germline CDR1 reads SNHLY; CDR2 reads FYNNEI. Here the CDR3 reads CASKSNSGGWETQYF. CDR3 sequence (DNA): TGTGCCAGCAAATCCAATAGCGGGGGGTGGGAGACCCAGTACTTC.

The chain employs TRBV2 and TRBJ2-7; 9 bases match TRBD1. This CDR3 spans 14 amino acids. Germline loops: CDR1 SNHLY, CDR2 FYNNEI. V lost 7 bases to trimming and J lost 3 bases; unmatched junction nucleotides: 7. The CDR3 bases are TGTGCCAGCACAGGACAGGGGAAACGCTACGAGCAGTACTTC. Its protein is CASTGQGKRYEQYF.

CDR3 DNA: TGTGCCAGCAGTTACTCGAGGCGCACTAACTATGGCTACACCTTC. This codes for CASSYSRRTNYGYTF. The chain joins TRBV6-5 to TRBJ1-2; no reliable D call. Germline assignment: CDR1 MNHEY and CDR2 SVGAGI. The CDR3 is 15 amino acids. The germline V and J ends were trimmed by 0 bases and 0 bases, with 8 bases remaining between them.

CDR3 protein: CASVFPGQGLGYTF. DNA for the CDR3: TGCGCCAGCGTCTTCCCGGGACAGGGCCTTGGCTACACCTTC. The chain is built from TRBV5-1 and TRBJ1-2; TRBD1 agrees at 9 bases. The length of the CDR3 is 14 residues. The V and J ends lost 7 bases and 7 bases, in that order; junction bases with no gene match: 11. Looked up from germline, CDR1 is SGHRS and CDR2 is YFSETQ.

The CDR3 loop reads CAITKSWDLYGYTF. CDR3 sequence (DNA): TGTGCCATCACCAAGAGTTGGGACTTGTATGGCTACACCTTC. The chain recombines TRBV10-3 with TRBJ1-2; D might be TRBD1 (5 bases). CDR1 ENHRY and CDR2 SYGVKD come from the germline V gene. The CDR3 is 14 amino acids. V lost 7 bases to trimming and J lost 5 bases, with 17 bases between them.

The chain carries TRBV10-3 and TRBJ1-2, with 8 bases that match TRBD1. Germline CDR1 ENHRY, CDR2 SYGVKD. CDR3 length: 15 amino acids. V dropped 2 bases and J dropped 3; count of bases not matched to a gene: 5. The CDR3 DNA is TGTGCCATCAGTGAGACTTCAGGGGGCGACTATGGCTACACCTTC. It specifies CAISETSGGDYGYTF.

Only a few counts were recorded for this clonotype. The rearrangement joins TRBV5-1 to TRBJ1-6, with 8 bases aligning to TRBD1. With 0 bases clipped from V and 10 bases from J, the junction kept 9 bases outside the gene matches. Germline values: CDR1 SGHRS, CDR2 YFSETQ. The CDR3 length is 16 residues. The CDR3 loop is CASSLDVGTGGSPLHF. The CDR3 nucleotides are TGCGCCAGCAGCTTGGATGTGGGGACAGGTGGGTCACCCCTCCACTTT.

The rearrangement uses TRBV6-2 or TRBV6-3 and TRBJ2-5; 9 bases match TRBD2. Germline V lookup: CDR1 MNHEY, CDR2 SVGEGT. The CDR3 sequence is 15 residues long. J was trimmed by 6 bases and V by 2 bases; bases with no gene match: 7. In DNA, the CDR3 is TGTGCCAGCAGTTACGGCGGGGGGGTCAGGAAGACCCAGTACTTC. This sequence encodes CASSYGGGVRKTQYF.

The rearrangement uses TRBV27 and TRBJ1-6, with 10 bases aligning to TRBD1. The CDR3 is 14 residues long. The germline V gene encodes CDR1 MNHEY and CDR2 SMNVEV (reference sequence). J gave up 8 bases and V 3 bases, and 1 base lay outside the gene matches. CDR3 DNA: TGTGCCAGCAGTTTGGACAGGGGGTATTCACCCCTCCACTTT. The encoded protein is CASSLDRGYSPLHF.

This rearrangement joins TRBV2 to TRBJ2-5; the D is unclear. CDR3 length: 15 residues. Germline V gene sequence: CDR1 SNHLY, CDR2 FYNNEI. The V end was cut by 6 bases, the J end by 0 bases, with 14 bases between. The CDR3 nucleotides are TGTGCCAGCAGCGATATTAGACAATACCAAGAGACCCAGTACTTC. Residues: CASSDIRQYQETQYF.